The entry below describes one T cell receptor beta chain. What it binds is unknown. One end of the junction fails to match germline, which may point to a read error. Purity exceeding 95% was reached by all sorted populations. The entry originates in a study of beta chain features in type 1 diabetes. Study observations and caveats: Relative to healthy donors, patients appeared to have naive, central memory and Treg TCRB repertoires that were more similar. Across all four CD4+ subsets, people with type 1 diabetes showed modestly shorter TCRB CDR3s.

Expressed TCRB transcripts were sequenced after all isolated RNA was converted to cDNA. Reads from naive, central memory and regulatory T cell samples averaged about 3.3 million. Measured with immunoSEQ multiplex PCR; TCRdb has only the in-frame clones, and not every one. The table lists some 250,000 clones, roughly a tenth of them singletons. CDR1 and CDR2 (germline): MNHEY, SMNVEV (reference sequence). The CDR3 totals 15 residues. The V gene is TRBV27, the J gene TRBJ1-3; D is ambiguous. The specimen was naive CD4+ T cells from blood. The TCR sequence derives from a man aged 25-40 years with type 1 diabetes. The DNA for the CDR3 is TGTGCCAGCAGTCTATCCCTCTTCTCTGGAAACACCATATATTTT. Translating gives CASSLSLFSGNTIYF.